This TCR beta chain was observed in a study of CD8 T cells in Susac syndrome. Random hexamers were used to reverse transcribe 0.5 to 1 ug of RNA. Multiplex PCR with immunoSEQ amplified the TCR beta CDR3 across 54 Vbeta and 13 Jbeta. From the immunoSEQ multiplex PCR reads, TCRdb called clonotypes with MiXCR, one entry per CDR3 protein. In the table there are more than 200,000 distinct CDR3 sequences, about 94% of which are singletons. The CDR3 covers 14 residues. CDR1 and CDR2 from the germline V gene are SNHLY and FYNNEI. The V gene lost 6 bases and the J gene lost 1 base, with 11 bases spanning the gap. TCR beta sequencing was performed on blood CD8+ and CD4+ T cells. TEMRA cells were enriched by FACS, while CD8+ and CD4+ T cells were obtained through a negative isolation that was performed magnetically.

V and J are TRBV2 and TRBJ2-3; TRBD2 is a possible D gene (6 bases). Specimen: CD8+ T cells from PBMCs. The receptor was isolated from a human donor with multiple sclerosis. In DNA form, the CDR3 reads TGTGCCAGCAGGTCGGGGGTCCGCACAGATACGCAGTATTTT. It encodes CASRSGVRTDTQYF.